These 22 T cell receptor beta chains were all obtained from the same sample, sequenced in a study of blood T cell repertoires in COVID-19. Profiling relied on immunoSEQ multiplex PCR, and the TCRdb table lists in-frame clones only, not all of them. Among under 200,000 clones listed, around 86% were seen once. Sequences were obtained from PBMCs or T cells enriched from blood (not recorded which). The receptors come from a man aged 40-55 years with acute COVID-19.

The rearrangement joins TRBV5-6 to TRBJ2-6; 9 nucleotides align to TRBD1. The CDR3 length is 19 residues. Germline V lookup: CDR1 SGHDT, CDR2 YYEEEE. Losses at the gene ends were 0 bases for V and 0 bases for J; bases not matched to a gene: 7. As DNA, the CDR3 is TGTGCCAGCAGCTTGGAAATTTCGGGACAGGGCTCTGGGGCCAACGTCCTGACTTTC. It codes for CASSLEISGQGSGANVLTF.

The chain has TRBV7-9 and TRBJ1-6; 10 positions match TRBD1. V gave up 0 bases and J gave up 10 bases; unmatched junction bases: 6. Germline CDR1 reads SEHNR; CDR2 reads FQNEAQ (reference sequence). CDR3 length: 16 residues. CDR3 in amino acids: CASSLARDRGRSPLHF. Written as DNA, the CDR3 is TGTGCCAGCAGCTTAGCCCGGGACAGGGGAAGATCACCCCTCCACTTT.

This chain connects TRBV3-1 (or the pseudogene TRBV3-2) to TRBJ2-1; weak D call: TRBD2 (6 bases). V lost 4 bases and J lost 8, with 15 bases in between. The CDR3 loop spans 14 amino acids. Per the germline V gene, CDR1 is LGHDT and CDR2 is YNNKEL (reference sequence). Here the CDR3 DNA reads TGTGCCAGCAGCCCTACCTCTAGCGCTGATGAGCAGTTCTTC. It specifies CASSPTSSADEQFF.

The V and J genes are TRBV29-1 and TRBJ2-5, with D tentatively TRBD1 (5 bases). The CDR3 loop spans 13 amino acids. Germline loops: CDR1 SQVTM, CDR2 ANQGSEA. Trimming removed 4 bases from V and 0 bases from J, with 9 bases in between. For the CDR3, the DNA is TGCAGCGTTGGTCCAGGGTACCAAGAGACCCAGTACTTC. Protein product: CSVGPGYQETQYF.

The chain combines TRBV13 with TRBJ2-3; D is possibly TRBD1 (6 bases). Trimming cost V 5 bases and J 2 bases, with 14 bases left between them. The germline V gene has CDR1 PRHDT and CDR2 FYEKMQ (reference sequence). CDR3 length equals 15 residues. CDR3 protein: CASSKRQENTDTQYF. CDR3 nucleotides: TGTGCCAGCAGCAAGAGACAGGAAAACACAGATACGCAGTATTTT.

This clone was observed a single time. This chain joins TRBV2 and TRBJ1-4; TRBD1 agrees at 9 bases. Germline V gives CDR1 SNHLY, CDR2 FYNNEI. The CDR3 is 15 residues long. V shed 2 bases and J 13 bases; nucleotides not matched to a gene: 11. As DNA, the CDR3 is TGTGCCAGCAGTGAAACGGGACAGGGCCCAACAGGACTGTTTTTT. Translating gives CASSETGQGPTGLFF.

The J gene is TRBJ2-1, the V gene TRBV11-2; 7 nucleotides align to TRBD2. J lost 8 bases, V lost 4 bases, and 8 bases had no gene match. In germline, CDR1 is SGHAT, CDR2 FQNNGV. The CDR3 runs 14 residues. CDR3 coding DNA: TGTGCCAGCAGCTCCGGGACTAAATTTTATGAGCAGTTCTTC. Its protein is CASSSGTKFYEQFF.

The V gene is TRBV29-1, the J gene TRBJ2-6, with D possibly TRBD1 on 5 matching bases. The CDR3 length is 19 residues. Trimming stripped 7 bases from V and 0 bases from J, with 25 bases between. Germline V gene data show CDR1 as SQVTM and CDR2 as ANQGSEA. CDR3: CSARPIVPGPLSGANVLTF. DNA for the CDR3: TGCAGCGCCAGACCCATTGTGCCAGGGCCCCTCTCTGGGGCCAACGTCCTGACTTTC.

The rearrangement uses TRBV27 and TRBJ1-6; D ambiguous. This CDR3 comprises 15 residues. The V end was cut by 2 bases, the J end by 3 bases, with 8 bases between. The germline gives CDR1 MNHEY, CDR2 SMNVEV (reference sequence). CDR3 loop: CASSLKQIYNSPLHF. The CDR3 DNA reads TGTGCCAGCAGTTTAAAACAGATCTATAATTCACCCCTCCACTTT.

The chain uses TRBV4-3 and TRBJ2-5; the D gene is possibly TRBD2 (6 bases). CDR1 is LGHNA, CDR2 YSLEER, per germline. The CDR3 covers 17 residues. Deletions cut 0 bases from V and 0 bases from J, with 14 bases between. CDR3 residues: CASSQDWSGSYQETQYF. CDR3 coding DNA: TGCGCCAGCAGCCAAGACTGGAGCGGGTCGTACCAAGAGACCCAGTACTTC.

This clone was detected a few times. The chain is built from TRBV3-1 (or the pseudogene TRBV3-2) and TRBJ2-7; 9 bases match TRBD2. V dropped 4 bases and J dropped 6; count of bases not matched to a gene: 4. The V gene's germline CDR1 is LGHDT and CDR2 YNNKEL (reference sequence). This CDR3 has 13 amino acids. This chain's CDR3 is CASSRGRGVEQYF. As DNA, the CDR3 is TGTGCCAGCAGCCGCGGGAGGGGCGTCGAGCAGTACTTC.

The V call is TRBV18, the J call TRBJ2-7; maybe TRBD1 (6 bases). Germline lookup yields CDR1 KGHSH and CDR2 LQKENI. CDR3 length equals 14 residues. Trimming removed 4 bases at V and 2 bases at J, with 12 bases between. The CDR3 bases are TGTGCCAGCTCACGGGACACTCAGCCCTACGAGCAGTACTTC. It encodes CASSRDTQPYEQYF.

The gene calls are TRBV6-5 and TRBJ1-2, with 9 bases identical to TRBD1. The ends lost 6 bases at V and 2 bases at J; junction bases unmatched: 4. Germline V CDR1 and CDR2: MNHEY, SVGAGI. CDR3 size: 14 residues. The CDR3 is CASSSTGGNYGYTF. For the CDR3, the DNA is TGTGCCAGCAGCTCTACAGGGGGCAACTATGGCTACACCTTC.

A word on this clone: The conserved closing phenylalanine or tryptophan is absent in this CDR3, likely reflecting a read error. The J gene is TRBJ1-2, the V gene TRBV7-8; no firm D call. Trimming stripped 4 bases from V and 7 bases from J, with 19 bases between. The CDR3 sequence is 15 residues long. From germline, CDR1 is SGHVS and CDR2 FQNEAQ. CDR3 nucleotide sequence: TGTGCCAGCAGCTCAAGACTCGTCACTGGAATTGGCTACACCCTC. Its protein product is CASSSRLVTGIGYTL.

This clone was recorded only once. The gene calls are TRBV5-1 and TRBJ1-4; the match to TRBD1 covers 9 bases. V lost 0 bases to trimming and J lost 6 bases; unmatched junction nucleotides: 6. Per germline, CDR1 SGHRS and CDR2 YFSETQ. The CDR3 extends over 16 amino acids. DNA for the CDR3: TGCGCCAGCAGCTTGGCCGGACAGGGGCTAGATGAAAAACTGTTTTTT. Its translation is CASSLAGQGLDEKLFF.

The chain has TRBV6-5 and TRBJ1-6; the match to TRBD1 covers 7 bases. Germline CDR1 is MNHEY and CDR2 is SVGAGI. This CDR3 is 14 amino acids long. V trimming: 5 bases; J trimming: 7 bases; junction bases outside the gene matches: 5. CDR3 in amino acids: CASSPGGSNSPLHF. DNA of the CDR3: TGTGCCAGCAGTCCAGGGGGTTCAAATTCACCCCTCCACTTT.

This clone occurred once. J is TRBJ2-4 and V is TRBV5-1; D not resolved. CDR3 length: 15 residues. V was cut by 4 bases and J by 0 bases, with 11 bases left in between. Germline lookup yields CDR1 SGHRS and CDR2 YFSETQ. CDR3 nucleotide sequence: TGCGCCAGCAGCCGCCAACCGGGAGCCAAAAACATTCAGTACTTC. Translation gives CASSRQPGAKNIQYF.

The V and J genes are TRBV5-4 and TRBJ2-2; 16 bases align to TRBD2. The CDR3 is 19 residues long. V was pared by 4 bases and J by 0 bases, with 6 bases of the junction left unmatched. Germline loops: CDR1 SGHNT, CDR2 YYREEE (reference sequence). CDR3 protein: CASSTGTSGRAANTGELFF. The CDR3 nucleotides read TGTGCCAGCAGCACTGGGACTAGCGGGAGGGCCGCGAACACCGGGGAGCTGTTTTTT.

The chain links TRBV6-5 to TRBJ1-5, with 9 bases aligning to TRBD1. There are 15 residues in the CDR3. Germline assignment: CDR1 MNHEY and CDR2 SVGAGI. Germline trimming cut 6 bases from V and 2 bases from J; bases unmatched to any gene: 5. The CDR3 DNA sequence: TGTGCCAGCAGGTACAGGACAGGGGGCAATCAGCCCCAGCATTTT. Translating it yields CASRYRTGGNQPQHF.

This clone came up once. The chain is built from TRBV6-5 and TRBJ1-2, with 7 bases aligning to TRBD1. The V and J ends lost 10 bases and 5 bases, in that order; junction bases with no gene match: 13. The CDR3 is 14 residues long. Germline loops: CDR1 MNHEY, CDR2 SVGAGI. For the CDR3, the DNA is TGTGCCATCTCAGGGGGGAGAGAATGGTATGGCTACACCTTC. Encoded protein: CAISGGREWYGYTF.

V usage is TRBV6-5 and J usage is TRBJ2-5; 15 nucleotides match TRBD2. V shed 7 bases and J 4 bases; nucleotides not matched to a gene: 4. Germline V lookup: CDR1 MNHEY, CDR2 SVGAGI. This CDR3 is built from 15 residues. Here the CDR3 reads CASKGTSGRIETQYF. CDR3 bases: TGTGCCAGCAAAGGGACTAGCGGGAGGATAGAGACCCAGTACTTC.

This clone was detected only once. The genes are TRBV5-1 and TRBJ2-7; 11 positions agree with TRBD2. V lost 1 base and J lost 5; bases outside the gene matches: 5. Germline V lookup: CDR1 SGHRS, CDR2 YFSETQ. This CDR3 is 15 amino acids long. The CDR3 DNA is TGCGCCAGCAGCTTGCGCACTAGCGGGAGTAACGAGCAGTACTTC. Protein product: CASSLRTSGSNEQYF.